The rows below give T cell receptor beta chains drawn from one sample of a study of blood T cell repertoires in COVID-19. Repertoires were generated with immunoSEQ multiplex PCR, while TCRdb's copy carries only in-frame clones and drops some. This table has 150,000 to 200,000 clones, over 70% appearing once. Material for sequencing was peripheral blood. The receptors originated from a man aged 55 to 70 with acute or convalescent COVID-19. Both conserved end residues are part of each CDR3. The order of the fields is J gene, V gene, clone size, D gene, CDR3 DNA, CDR3 protein. The D gene is left open where the match is weak. The size field is filled for only some rows; it gives once, few, many or a size class.

TRBJ1-1,TRBV19,.,TRBD1,TGTGCCAGTAGTAGCCGAAGCAGGGGGAGAGGTGAAGCTTTCTTT,CASSSRSRGRGEAFF
TRBJ2-4,TRBV19,few,TRBD2,TGTGCCAGTAGTATGTGGACTAGCGGGGGAAAAAACATTCAGTACTTC,CASSMWTSGGKNIQYF
TRBJ2-4,TRBV6-6,once,TRBD2,TGTGCCAGCAGTTACTCAGCGGGGGGGAACATTCAGTACTTC,CASSYSAGGNIQYF
TRBJ2-5,TRBV9,.,.,TGTGCCAGCAGCGTAGACGGGGTGGGAGAGACCCAGTACTTC,CASSVDGVGETQYF
TRBJ2-7,TRBV6-5,once,.,TGTGCCAGCAGTTACGTTCGGGGTCGATACGAGCAGTACTTC,CASSYVRGRYEQYF
TRBJ1-2,TRBV4-3,few,.,TGCGCCAGCAGCCAAGATTTCTGGAGGCTCGGCTACACCTTC,CASSQDFWRLGYTF
TRBJ2-2,TRBV7-3,once,TRBD2,TGTGCCAGCAGCTCCAGGACTAGCGGGAGACCCGGGGAGCTGTTTTTT,CASSSRTSGRPGELFF
TRBJ1-3,TRBV4-1,.,.,TGCGCCAGCAGCCAAACAGGGTCCTCTGGAAACACCATATATTTT,CASSQTGSSGNTIYF
TRBJ1-5,TRBV10-3,.,TRBD1,TGTGCCATCAGTGAGGGACAGGGGAATCAGCCCCAGCATTTT,CAISEGQGNQPQHF
TRBJ1-5,TRBV28,.,TRBD1,TGTGCCAGCAGTTTAGGCCGGACAGGTTATAGCAATCAGCCCCAGCATTTT,CASSLGRTGYSNQPQHF
TRBJ1-4,TRBV7-2,.,.,TGTGCCAGCAGCTTAGTGGACAGAATTAATGAAAAACTGTTTTTT,CASSLVDRINEKLFF
TRBJ2-3,TRBV9,.,TRBD2,TGTGCCAGCAACGCCGGGACTAGCGGGGGGAACACAGATACGCAGTATTTT,CASNAGTSGGNTDTQYF
TRBJ2-7,TRBV7-2,.,.,TGTGCCAGCAGCTTCCCCCCCCACTCCTACGAGCAGTACTTC,CASSFPPHSYEQYF
TRBJ1-3,TRBV30,.,.,TGTGCCTCAACTTCGGCGGGAGGAAACACCATATATTTT,CASTSAGGNTIYF
TRBJ1-6,TRBV3-1/TRBV3-2,few,.,TGTGCCAGCAGCCAAGCTGCAAAAGGGGCTTCACCCCTCCACTTT,CASSQAAKGASPLHF
TRBJ2-1,TRBV5-1,.,TRBD2,TGCGCCAGCGGGCTTAGCGGGGGCCTCTCGAATGAGCAGTTCTTC,CASGLSGGLSNEQFF
TRBJ2-7,TRBV13,.,TRBD2,TGTGCCAGCAGCTTATCAGGACTAGCGGACGAGCAGTACTTC,CASSLSGLADEQYF
TRBJ2-4,TRBV10-3,.,TRBD1,TGTGCCATCAGTGACCCCGGGACAGGGGGCCCGTTAGCCAAAAACATTCAGTACTTC,CAISDPGTGGPLAKNIQYF
TRBJ1-6,TRBV6-5,.,TRBD1,TGTGCCAGCAGTTCCAGGGGGTCCTATTCACCCCTCCACTTT,CASSSRGSYSPLHF
TRBJ1-1,TRBV4-2,.,.,TGTGCCAGCAGCCAAGAAGCGACAGGCCTCACTGAAGCTTTCTTT,CASSQEATGLTEAFF
TRBJ2-1,TRBV6-4,.,.,TGTGCCAGCAGTGAGGGCGACAATGAGCAGTTCTTC,CASSEGDNEQFF
TRBJ1-1,TRBV9,.,TRBD1,TGTGCCAGCAGCGTAGTCGGGCAGGGGGAGGCAGCTTTCTTT,CASSVVGQGEAAFF
TRBJ1-6,TRBV19,.,TRBD1,TGTGCCAGTAGTGCCGACAGGGGGCGGAATTCACCCCTCCACTTT,CASSADRGRNSPLHF
TRBJ2-3,TRBV4-2,.,.,TGTGCCAGCAGCCATTTCGGATATGGTAGCTTGAGCACAGATACGCAGTATTTT,CASSHFGYGSLSTDTQYF
TRBJ2-5,TRBV3-1/TRBV3-2,.,.,TGTGCCAGCAGCCAAGGGTCACTTAGGGGGGGGCAAGAGACCCAGTACTTC,CASSQGSLRGGQETQYF
TRBJ1-2,TRBV30,.,TRBD1,TGTGCCTGGAGTACCCCCGGGACAGGGCACGGCTACACCTTC,CAWSTPGTGHGYTF
TRBJ1-2,TRBV18,.,.,TGTGCCAGCTCACCACTTCAGGGCGACTATGGCTACACCTTC,CASSPLQGDYGYTF